Listed below are T cell receptor beta chains from one sample, sequenced in a study of technical replicates of blood from a few donors. Produced via immunoSEQ multiplex PCR; TCRdb's table is partial and in-frame only. In the table there are some 89,000 clones, about 95% of which are singletons. Sequences were obtained from T cells isolated from PBMCs. Receptor source: a human donor in good health. CDR3s include the opening cysteine and the closing phenylalanine or tryptophan. The order of the fields is CDR3 protein, CDR3 DNA, clone size, D gene, J gene, V gene. D genes are given only for firm matches. Clone sizes are given selectively: once, few, many, or a class where the clone is expanded.

CASTSGAGAGTEAFF TGTGCCAGCACTTCTGGGGCGGGGGCCGGCACTGAAGCTTTCTTT - - TRBJ1-1 TRBV25-1
CASSLAGGPFDEQFF TGTGCCAGCAGCTTAGCGGGAGGGCCTTTCGATGAGCAGTTCTTC - TRBD2 TRBJ2-1 TRBV7-6
CASSLVSSGANVLTF TGTGCCAGCAGCCTTGTTTCCTCTGGGGCCAACGTCCTGACTTTC - - TRBJ2-6 TRBV11-2
CASSQDASGRRGGYNTQYF TGTGCCAGCAGCCAAGATGCTAGCGGGAGGAGAGGAGGTTATAATACGCAGTATTTT - TRBD2 TRBJ2-3 TRBV4-2
CASSPGSSSNQPQHF TGTGCCAGCAGTCCGGGGTCATCTTCAAATCAGCCCCAGCATTTT - - TRBJ1-5 TRBV6-1
CASSPFGQGANYGYTF TGTGCCAGCAGCCCCTTCGGACAGGGGGCTAACTATGGCTACACCTTC - TRBD1 TRBJ1-2 TRBV16
CAISGSRPPQRAPIYEQYF TGTGCCATCAGTGGATCGAGACCTCCCCAGCGGGCTCCAATCTACGAGCAGTACTTC - - TRBJ2-7 TRBV10-3
CASRGGGYEQYF TGTGCCAGCAGGGGCGGAGGCTACGAGCAGTACTTC once - TRBJ2-7 TRBV2
CASSYSNRDTEAFF TGTGCCAGCAGTTACTCGAACAGGGACACTGAAGCTTTCTTT - - TRBJ1-1 TRBV6-5
CASSVPGTSGYNEQFF TGTGCCAGCAGCGTCCCCGGGACTAGCGGTTACAATGAGCAGTTCTTC - TRBD2 TRBJ2-1 TRBV9
CASTARSGSYNEQFF TGTGCCAGCACAGCGCGTAGCGGGAGCTATAATGAGCAGTTCTTC - TRBD2 TRBJ2-1 TRBV6-5
CASSLAQGGEQYF TGTGCCAGCAGTTTGGCGCAGGGCGGCGAGCAGTACTTC - - TRBJ2-7 TRBV28
CASSYIPGGVPGYTF TGTGCCAGCAGCTATATCCCCGGAGGGGTCCCCGGCTACACCTTC - - TRBJ1-2 TRBV11-2
CASSLKGEREKLFF TGCGCCAGCAGCTTAAAGGGAGAGAGGGAAAAACTGTTTTTT - - TRBJ1-4 TRBV5-1
CATEGGEYEQYF TGTGCCACTGAGGGAGGGGAATACGAGCAGTACTTC - TRBD2 TRBJ2-7 TRBV2
CASSWSGTSVYNEQFF TGTGCCAGCAGCTGGAGCGGGACTAGCGTGTACAATGAGCAGTTCTTC - TRBD2 TRBJ2-1 TRBV11-3
CASTLSRELFF TGCGCCAGCACCCTAAGTAGGGAGCTGTTTTTT - - TRBJ2-2 TRBV10-2
CASSMRQYGSNQPQHF TGTGCCAGTAGTATGCGGCAGTATGGGAGCAATCAGCCCCAGCATTTT - - TRBJ1-5 TRBV19
CASSPRTSGIPETQYF TGTGCCAGCAGCCCCCGGACTAGCGGGATTCCAGAGACCCAGTACTTC - TRBD2 TRBJ2-5 TRBV5-5
CASKELASTGELFF TGTGCCAGCAAGGAGCTAGCGAGCACCGGGGAGCTGTTTTTT - - TRBJ2-2 TRBV6-1
CASSSPRASGIHEQFF TGTGCCAGCAGCTCCCCCCGGGCTAGCGGGATCCATGAGCAGTTCTTC - TRBD2 TRBJ2-1 TRBV5-6
CATGGDTGELFF TGTGCTACCGGTGGTGACACCGGGGAGCTGTTTTTT once - TRBJ2-2 TRBV2